These 25 T cell receptor beta chains were all obtained from the same sample, sequenced in a study of T cell responses to AZD1222 COVID-19 vaccine. This table comes from immunoSEQ multiplex PCR, and its TCRdb copy is limited to in-frame clones, with some not included. There are 150,000 or so clones in the sample; roughly 90% occur only once, and more than 1.4% lies in the top ten. The source material was peripheral blood, sampled on day 0 of AZD1222 vaccination. These receptors came from an adult in good health.

The chain combines TRBV28 with TRBJ2-7; a possible D gene is TRBD2 (6 bases). Trimming left V 10 bases short and J 3 bases short, with 19 bases between. The CDR3 loop spans 14 amino acids. Per the germline V gene, CDR1 is MDHEN and CDR2 is SYDVKM. The CDR3 sequence is CATLGRTGGYEQYF. CDR3 nucleotides: TGTGCCACCCTCGGTAGGACCGGGGGCTACGAGCAGTACTTC.

The chain joins TRBV7-3 to TRBJ2-1; no firm D call. Deletions cut 4 bases from V and 9 bases from J, with 16 bases between. The germline gives CDR1 SGHTA, CDR2 FQGTGA. The CDR3 is 14 residues long. CDR3 sequence: CASSSRPGVGEQFF. The DNA of the CDR3 is TGTGCCAGCAGCTCAAGGCCTGGTGTGGGTGAGCAGTTCTTC.

The V and J genes are TRBV7-8 and TRBJ1-1; D is unclear. Germline V gene data show CDR1 as SGHVS and CDR2 as FQNEAQ. Trimming cost V 5 bases and J 1 base, with 8 bases left between them. CDR3 length: 13 amino acids. The CDR3 DNA is TGTGCCAGCAGCCCCGGAGGGAACACTGAAGCTTTCTTT. It is translated as CASSPGGNTEAFF.

This clone was seen just once. The V call is TRBV3-1 (or the pseudogene TRBV3-2), the J call TRBJ1-1; D is undetermined. The V and J ends lost 0 bases and 4 bases respectively, with 9 bases between them. Germline CDR1 LGHDT, CDR2 YNNKEL (reference sequence). This CDR3 has 14 amino acids. The CDR3 DNA sequence: TGTGCCAGCAGCCAAGAGGGGAGTACCACTGAAGCTTTCTTT. Translated: CASSQEGSTTEAFF.

Notes on this clone: At one of its ends the junction is not consistent with the germline gene, which may arise from a read error. The V and J genes are TRBV28 and TRBJ1-1; the match to TRBD1 covers 7 bases. The germline V gene encodes CDR1 MDHEN and CDR2 SYDVKM. The CDR3 spans 14 residues. The CDR3 DNA reads as TGTGCCAGCAGCTTATACAGGGGCGTCACTGAAGCTTTCTTT. The encoded protein is CASSLYRGVTEAFF.

CDR3 sequence reads: CASRRDLPDEQYF. CDR3 bases: TGCGCCAGTAGACGGGACCTCCCCGACGAGCAGTACTTC. This sequence joins TRBV5-1 and TRBJ2-7, with D possibly called TRBD1 or TRBD2 (5 bases each). V lost 8 bases and J lost 5, with 17 bases in between. Germline CDR1 and CDR2: SGHRS and YFSETQ. The CDR3 extends over 13 amino acids. The full variable domain, its missing parts supplied by reference TRBV5-1 and TRBJ2-7, is KAGVTQTPRYLIKTRGQQVTLSCSPISGHRSVSWYQQTPGQGLQFLFEYFSETQRNKGNFPGRFSGRQFSNSRSEMNVSTLELGDSALYLCASRRDLPDEQYFGPGTRLTVT.

The V gene is TRBV3-1 (or the pseudogene TRBV3-2), the J gene TRBJ2-1; 13 nucleotides agree with TRBD2. Trimming cost V 1 base and J 1 base; bases outside gene matches: 10. In germline, CDR1 is LGHDT, CDR2 YNNKEL (reference sequence). The CDR3 is 20 residues long. The CDR3, as DNA: TGTGCCAGCAGCCAAGGAGGACTAGCGGGAGCTCTGCCTTCCTACAATGAGCAGTTCTTC. Translated, it gives CASSQGGLAGALPSYNEQFF.

A single count supports this clone. The V gene is TRBV3-1 (or the pseudogene TRBV3-2), the J gene TRBJ2-7; TRBD2 matches at 8 bases. This CDR3 comprises 16 residues. Losses at the gene ends were 1 base for V and 1 base for J; bases not matched to a gene: 6. Germline CDR1 reads LGHDT; CDR2 reads YNNKEL (reference sequence). The CDR3 coding sequence is TGTGCCAGCAGCCAAGTAGATAGCGGGGCTTCCTACGAGCAGTACTTC. Residues: CASSQVDSGASYEQYF.

The V gene is TRBV7-9, the J gene TRBJ1-1; D remains unclear. Germline CDR1 SEHNR, CDR2 FQNEAQ (reference sequence). There are 12 residues in the CDR3. The V gene lost 1 base and the J gene lost 9 bases, with 9 bases spanning the gap. The CDR3 protein is CASSLVSGQAFF. The CDR3 coding sequence is TGTGCCAGCAGCTTAGTTTCAGGTCAAGCTTTCTTT. Full variable domain (rest looked up from reference TRBV7-9 and TRBJ1-1): DTGVSQNPRHKITKRGQNVTFRCDPISEHNRLYWYRQTLGQGPEFLTYFQNEAQLEKSRLLSDRFSAERPKGSFSTLEIQRTEQGDSAMYLCASSLVSGQAFFGQGTRLTVV.

V gene TRBV2 combines with J gene TRBJ2-1, with D perhaps being TRBD1 or TRBD2 (5 bases each). V lost 9 bases and J lost 10, with 16 bases in between. The germline V gene has CDR1 SNHLY and CDR2 FYNNEI. This CDR3 is built from 12 residues. CDR3 in DNA: TGTGCCAGAGAGGGGAGTACTGGAGAGCAGTTCTTC. Translation gives CAREGSTGEQFF.

This chain connects TRBV5-6 to TRBJ1-3; D unresolved. This CDR3 is built from 14 residues. The V and J ends lost 0 bases and 1 base respectively, with 5 bases between them. CDR1 is SGHDT, CDR2 YYEEEE, per germline. The CDR3 nucleotides are TGTGCCAGCAGCTTGGGCAGATCTGGAAACACCATATATTTT. Encoded protein: CASSLGRSGNTIYF.

The gene calls are TRBV6-6 and TRBJ1-6; D is undetermined. CDR3 length: 14 residues. The V end lost 6 bases, the J end lost 4 bases, and 10 bases lay between the germline ends. From germline, CDR1 is MNHNY and CDR2 SVGAGI (reference sequence). CDR3 sequence reads: CASRPTAYNSPLHF. DNA of the CDR3: TGTGCCAGCAGACCCACAGCGTATAATTCACCCCTCCACTTT.

In this sample, this clone turned up once. This rearrangement joins TRBV14 to TRBJ1-4; no clear D. The CDR3 is made up of 18 amino acids. The germline V gene encodes CDR1 SGHDN and CDR2 FVKESK. V lost 2 bases and J 3 bases, leaving 19 bases between the germline ends. CDR3 amino acids: CASSQLALPENANEKLFF. The CDR3 DNA reads TGTGCCAGCAGCCAATTAGCCCTACCGGAGAACGCTAATGAAAAACTGTTTTTT. Supplemented by reference TRBV14 and TRBJ1-4, the full variable domain reads EAGVTQFPSHSVIEKGQTVTLRCDPISGHDNLYWYRRVMGKEIKFLLHFVKESKQDESGMPNNRFLAERTGGTYSTLKVQPAELEDSGVYFCASSQLALPENANEKLFFGSGTQLSVL.

This chain uses TRBV18 with TRBJ2-7, with D unresolved. Looked up from germline, CDR1 is KGHSH and CDR2 is LQKENI. The length of the CDR3 is 16 residues. V lost 1 base and J lost 0, with 13 bases in between. This CDR3 reads CASSPLFSESSYEQYF. CDR3 nucleotides: TGTGCCAGCTCACCACTGTTTTCAGAAAGCTCCTACGAGCAGTACTTC.

This chain links TRBV5-4 with TRBJ2-7; D unclear. Trimming stripped 0 bases from V and 3 bases from J, with 10 bases between. From germline, CDR1 is SGHNT and CDR2 YYREEE (reference sequence). The CDR3 is made up of 14 amino acids. The CDR3 region is CASSLEARSYEQYF. The CDR3 DNA follows: TGTGCCAGCAGCTTGGAGGCGAGGAGCTACGAGCAGTACTTC. Full variable domain (missing parts from reference TRBV5-4 and TRBJ2-7): ETGVTQSPTHLIKTRGQQVTLRCSSQSGHNTVSWYQQALGQGPQFIFQYYREEENGRGNFPPRFSGLQFPNYSSELNVNALELDDSALYLCASSLEARSYEQYFGPGTRLTVT.

The DNA of the CDR3 is TGCAGCGTTGAAGGGGGGGCCCTAAGCTCCTACAATGAGCAGTTCTTC. Amino acid sequence: CSVEGGALSSYNEQFF. The V gene is TRBV29-1, the J gene TRBJ2-1; the D gene could be TRBD1 or TRBD2 (6 bases each). The CDR3 sequence is 16 residues long. Between the trimmed V and J ends, which lost 1 base and 0 bases, there was a span of 13 bases. From germline, CDR1 is SQVTM and CDR2 ANQGSEA.

This chain joins TRBV28 and TRBJ2-5; 7 bases are shared with TRBD1. CDR3 length equals 13 residues. Trimming at V came to 6 bases and at J to 2 bases, leaving 3 bases not matched to a gene. Germline V gives CDR1 MDHEN, CDR2 SYDVKM. CDR3 in amino acids: CASSRGQQETQYF. The CDR3 DNA reads TGTGCCAGCAGCCGGGGACAGCAAGAGACCCAGTACTTC.

The chain combines TRBV7-2 with TRBJ1-5; D is unclear. The V gene lost 2 bases and the J gene lost 0 bases, with 8 bases spanning the gap. The CDR3 is made up of 15 amino acids. Germline CDR1 SGHTA, CDR2 FQGNSA. CDR3 loop: CASSLLGNSNQPQHF. CDR3 DNA sequence: TGTGCCAGCAGCTTATTGGGGAATAGCAATCAGCCCCAGCATTTT.

The chain links TRBV12-5 to TRBJ2-1, with 8 bases matching TRBD1. The V gene's germline CDR1 is LGHNT and CDR2 FRNRAP. J was trimmed by 0 bases and V by 6 bases; bases with no gene match: 4. This CDR3 is 15 amino acids long. CDR3 amino acids: CASGTDRVSYNEQFF. CDR3 coding DNA: TGTGCTAGTGGCACGGACAGGGTCTCCTACAATGAGCAGTTCTTC.

The V call is TRBV5-6, the J call TRBJ1-5; TRBD1 matches 7 bases. The CDR3 loop spans 18 amino acids. J was trimmed by 4 bases and V by 3 bases; bases with no gene match: 16. Germline CDR1 is SGHDT and CDR2 is YYEEEE. DNA for the CDR3: TGTGCCAGCAGCTCGTGGTCGTTTACAGGGGTGTCAAATCAGCCCCAGCATTTT. Protein product: CASSSWSFTGVSNQPQHF.

The chain combines TRBV13 with TRBJ1-6; D is possibly TRBD1 (6 bases). Germline V lookup: CDR1 PRHDT, CDR2 FYEKMQ (reference sequence). The CDR3 sequence is 16 residues long. The V gene lost 3 bases and the J gene lost 8 bases, with 17 bases spanning the gap. CDR3 sequence reads: CASSFEQGGSYSPLHF. Here the CDR3 DNA reads TGTGCCAGCAGCTTTGAACAGGGTGGAAGTTATTCACCCCTCCACTTT.

Points on this clone: At one of its ends the junction is not consistent with the germline gene, which may arise from a read error. The rearrangement joins TRBV7-9 to TRBJ2-5; TRBD2 matches 14 bases. The CDR3 is 16 amino acids. CDR1 is SEHNR and CDR2 is FQNEAQ in the germline V gene (reference sequence). The CDR3 DNA follows: TGTGCTAGCAGCTCCGGACTAGCGGGGGGCCAAGAGACCCAGTACTTC. Protein sequence: CASSSGLAGGQETQYF.

The gene calls are TRBV6-5 and TRBJ1-4; D gene ambiguous. Per germline, CDR1 MNHEY and CDR2 SVGAGI. The CDR3 has 14 amino acids. V was trimmed by 3 bases and J by 8 bases, leaving 13 bases between them. CDR3 coding DNA: TGTGCCAGCAGTTATTTGTCAGAACCCGAAAAACTGTTTTTT. Protein product: CASSYLSEPEKLFF.

The rearrangement uses TRBV10-1 and TRBJ1-2; D call uncertain. This CDR3 has 13 amino acids. CDR1 and CDR2 (germline): WNHNN, SYGVQD (reference sequence). Trimming removed 11 bases from V and 8 bases from J, with 21 bases in between. The CDR3 nucleotides read TGCGCCCGCCAAAGAGAGATGATGGCGGGCTACACCTTC. It yields the protein CARQREMMAGYTF.

This chain links TRBV24-1 with TRBJ2-1; unclear D gene. Between the trimmed V and J ends, which lost 8 bases and 6 bases, there was a span of 13 bases. Germline V lookup: CDR1 KGHDR, CDR2 SFDVKD. The CDR3 runs to 13 residues. As DNA, the CDR3 is TGTGCCACCACCGATATTGGGCTCAATGAGCAGTTCTTC. This encodes CATTDIGLNEQFF.